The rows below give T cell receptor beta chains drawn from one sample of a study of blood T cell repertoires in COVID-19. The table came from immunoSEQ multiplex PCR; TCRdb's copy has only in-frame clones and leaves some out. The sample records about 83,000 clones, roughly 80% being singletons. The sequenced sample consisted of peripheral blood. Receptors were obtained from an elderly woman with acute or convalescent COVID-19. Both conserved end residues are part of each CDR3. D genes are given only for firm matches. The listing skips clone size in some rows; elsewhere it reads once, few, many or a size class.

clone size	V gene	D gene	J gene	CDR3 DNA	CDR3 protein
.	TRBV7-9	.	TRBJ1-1	TGTGCCAGCAGCCGACTACAACAGAACACTGAAGCTTTCTTT	CASSRLQQNTEAFF
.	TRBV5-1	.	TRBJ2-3	TGCGCCAGCGCCGACAACACAGATACGCAGTATTTT	CASADNTDTQYF
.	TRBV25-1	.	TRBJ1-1	TGTGCCAGCAGTGAATATAGACAGCCTGAAGCTTTCTTT	CASSEYRQPEAFF
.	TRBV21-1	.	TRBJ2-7	TGTGCCAGCAGCAAAGTAAGGGGACAGGGAGACTCCTACGAGCAGTACTTC	CASSKVRGQGDSYEQYF
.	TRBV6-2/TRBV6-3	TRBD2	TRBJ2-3	TGTGCCAGCAGTTACTTGAAATCGCGGGGGGCCTACACAGATACGCAGTATTTT	CASSYLKSRGAYTDTQYF
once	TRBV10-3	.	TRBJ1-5	TGTGCCATCAGTGAGTCCGCAGGGGGCAATCAGCCCCAGCATTTT	CAISESAGGNQPQHF
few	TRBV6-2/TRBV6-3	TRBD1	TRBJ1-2	TGTGCCAGCAGTTATTCAGGGGGACCGAACTATGGCTACACCTTC	CASSYSGGPNYGYTF
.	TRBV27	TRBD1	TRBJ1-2	TGTGCCAGCAGATCACAGGGGAGCTATGGCTACACCTTC	CASRSQGSYGYTF
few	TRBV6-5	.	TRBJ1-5	TGTGCCAGCAGTTACTCAGGGGAGGTCTGGCAGCCCCAGCATTTT	CASSYSGEVWQPQHF
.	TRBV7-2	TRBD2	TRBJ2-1	TGTGCCAGCAGCTTAGCGGCTAGCGGGGGGGCGCAGGAGCAGTTCTTC	CASSLAASGGAQEQFF
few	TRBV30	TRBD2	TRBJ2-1	TGTGCCTGGGCGACTAGCGCCGTCAACAATGAGCAGTTCTTC	CAWATSAVNNEQFF
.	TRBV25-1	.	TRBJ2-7	TGTGCCAGCACCCCGATTGGTACAGTCTACGAGCAGTACTTC	CASTPIGTVYEQYF
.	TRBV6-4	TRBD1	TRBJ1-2	TGTGCCAGCAGTATGGAACAGGGGAACTATGGCTACACCTTC	CASSMEQGNYGYTF
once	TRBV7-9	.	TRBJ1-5	TGTGCCAGCAGCTTAGGAGGGACAAAAAATCAGCCCCAGCATTTT	CASSLGGTKNQPQHF
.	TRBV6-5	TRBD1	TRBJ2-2	TGTGCCAGCAGTCCCTGGACAGGACATCCCGGGGAGCTGTTTTTT	CASSPWTGHPGELFF